The T cell receptor (beta chain) described here comes from a study of blood T cells in healthy people across ages. Through a sample-barcoded 5' primer and a J-beta primer mix, a second PCR was run for roughly 6 to 11 cycles. TCRdb fed the 5' RACE reads into MiXCR, producing one record per CDR3 protein. The table has 550,000 to 650,000 distinct CDR3 sequences, about 25% seen once; the top ten hold approximately 3.6%. The same data also went into a second study, on T cells of mothers and their children.

This TCR came from a boy between 2 and 10 years old in good health. The sequencing input was blood.

The DNA of the CDR3 is TGTGCCACCAGCAGAGACGGCACCTACAATCAGCCCCAGCATTTT. It yields the protein CATSRDGTYNQPQHF. The chain joins TRBV15 to TRBJ1-5; D gene ambiguous. V gave up 0 bases and J gave up 3 bases, with 9 bases separating them. The CDR3 sequence is 15 residues long. Germline CDR1 reads LNHNV; CDR2 reads YYDKDF (reference sequence).